Listed below are T cell receptor beta chains from one sample, sequenced in a study of shared clonotypes between healthy human individuals. Assay used: immunoSEQ multiplex PCR; TCRdb lists only in-frame clones, some missing. The repertoire includes 2 million to 2.5 million clones, 93% of them detected once, and more than 0.35% sits in the top ten. The specimen was naive CD4+ T cells from PBMCs. Receptors were obtained from a man between 18 and 35 years old in good health. Some clones in this sample may be carry-over from other donors' samples. CDR3s include the opening cysteine and the closing phenylalanine or tryptophan. A D gene is named only where the DNA matches it firmly. Size is omitted from some rows. Given values are once, few, many or a class for expanded clones.

clone_size: once
v_call: TRBV5-8
j_call: TRBJ1-5
d_call: NA
cdr3_nt: TGTGCCAGCAGCTTCCGGGGGCGCAATCAGCCCCAGCATTTT
cdr3_aa: CASSFRGRNQPQHF

clone_size: NA
v_call: TRBV9
j_call: TRBJ2-5
d_call: NA
cdr3_nt: TGTGCCAGCAGCGCAGGCGCCACTAGTGAGACCCAGTACTTC
cdr3_aa: CASSAGATSETQYF

clone_size: NA
v_call: TRBV7-8
j_call: TRBJ2-7
d_call: NA
cdr3_nt: TGTGCCAGCAGCTTAGTGAAGACAGACTACGAGCAGTACTTC
cdr3_aa: CASSLVKTDYEQYF

clone_size: NA
v_call: TRBV30
j_call: TRBJ1-5
d_call: TRBD1
cdr3_nt: TGTGCCTGGAGTCTTACAGGGGACAATCAGCCCCAGCATTTT
cdr3_aa: CAWSLTGDNQPQHF

clone_size: once
v_call: TRBV29-1
j_call: TRBJ1-1
d_call: TRBD1
cdr3_nt: TGCAGCGGGGGACAGCCGAACACTGAAGCTTTCTTT
cdr3_aa: CSGGQPNTEAFF

clone_size: NA
v_call: TRBV27
j_call: TRBJ2-5
d_call: NA
cdr3_nt: TGTGCCAGCAGTTTTAATCGGGGAGCAGGAGAGACCCAGTACTTC
cdr3_aa: CASSFNRGAGETQYF

clone_size: NA
v_call: TRBV5-1
j_call: TRBJ2-7
d_call: NA
cdr3_nt: TGCGCCAGCAGCTTGGTTACGGGATCGGTCCACGAGCAGTACTTC
cdr3_aa: CASSLVTGSVHEQYF

clone_size: NA
v_call: TRBV11-1
j_call: TRBJ2-2
d_call: NA
cdr3_nt: TGTGCCAGCAGCCAGAAACAGGGTTCTGTCGGGAAGCTGTTTTTT
cdr3_aa: CASSQKQGSVGKLFF

clone_size: NA
v_call: TRBV30
j_call: TRBJ2-5
d_call: NA
cdr3_nt: TGTGCCTGGAGTCCCGGACTGCAAGAGACCCAGTACTTC
cdr3_aa: CAWSPGLQETQYF

clone_size: NA
v_call: TRBV5-8
j_call: TRBJ1-1
d_call: NA
cdr3_nt: TGTGCCAGCAGCCCAGGGACCGCCGAGGCAACTGAAGCTTTCTTT
cdr3_aa: CASSPGTAEATEAFF

clone_size: NA
v_call: TRBV7-2
j_call: TRBJ2-1
d_call: TRBD2
cdr3_nt: TGTGCCAGCAGCTTACCAACGGTTAGCGGGAGAAGTGAGCAGTTCTTC
cdr3_aa: CASSLPTVSGRSEQFF

clone_size: NA
v_call: TRBV2
j_call: TRBJ1-2
d_call: TRBD1
cdr3_nt: TGTGCCAGCAGAATCGGGACAGGGGGTTATGGCTACACCTTC
cdr3_aa: CASRIGTGGYGYTF

clone_size: NA
v_call: TRBV15
j_call: TRBJ2-7
d_call: NA
cdr3_nt: TGTGCCACCAGCACCACCCGGGACAATAACGAGCAGTACTTC
cdr3_aa: CATSTTRDNNEQYF

clone_size: NA
v_call: TRBV7-2
j_call: TRBJ2-5
d_call: NA
cdr3_nt: TGTGCCAGCAGCCCGGACCAAGAGACCCAGTACTTC
cdr3_aa: CASSPDQETQYF

clone_size: NA
v_call: TRBV5-1
j_call: TRBJ1-2
d_call: NA
cdr3_nt: TGCGCCAGCAGCGAGGGGACCGGAAATGGCTACACCTTC
cdr3_aa: CASSEGTGNGYTF

clone_size: NA
v_call: TRBV28
j_call: TRBJ1-5
d_call: NA
cdr3_nt: TGTGCCAGCAATGGGGGTGATCAGCCCCAGCATTTT
cdr3_aa: CASNGGDQPQHF

clone_size: NA
v_call: TRBV30
j_call: TRBJ2-7
d_call: NA
cdr3_nt: TGTGCCTGGACACGGGGTATCTCCTACGAGCAGTACTTC
cdr3_aa: CAWTRGISYEQYF

clone_size: NA
v_call: TRBV28
j_call: TRBJ1-5
d_call: NA
cdr3_nt: TGTGCCAGCATCATATCGTCCAGGGACCAGCCCCAGCATTTT
cdr3_aa: CASIISSRDQPQHF

clone_size: NA
v_call: TRBV19
j_call: TRBJ2-3
d_call: NA
cdr3_nt: TGTGCCAGTAGTCAGGCCCCGAATACGCAGTATTTT
cdr3_aa: CASSQAPNTQYF

clone_size: NA
v_call: TRBV5-5
j_call: TRBJ1-1
d_call: NA
cdr3_nt: TGTGCCAGCAGCTTGGATCGGGGTGTAGCTTTCTTT
cdr3_aa: CASSLDRGVAFF

clone_size: NA
v_call: TRBV4-1
j_call: TRBJ2-1
d_call: NA
cdr3_nt: TGCGCCAGCAGCCAGGTAGGGACATTCGGGCAGTTCTTC
cdr3_aa: CASSQVGTFGQFF

clone_size: NA
v_call: TRBV10-3
j_call: TRBJ2-3
d_call: NA
cdr3_nt: TGTGCCATCAGTGAGTTAAGGAGCACAGATACGCAGTATTTT
cdr3_aa: CAISELRSTDTQYF

clone_size: NA
v_call: TRBV6-6
j_call: TRBJ2-7
d_call: TRBD2
cdr3_nt: TGTGCCAGCACCGGGACTAACTCCTACGAGCAGTACTTC
cdr3_aa: CASTGTNSYEQYF

clone_size: NA
v_call: TRBV28
j_call: TRBJ1-2
d_call: NA
cdr3_nt: TGTGCCAGCAGACAGGAGGGGGTTTATGGCTACACCTTC
cdr3_aa: CASRQEGVYGYTF

clone_size: NA
v_call: TRBV5-1
j_call: TRBJ2-5
d_call: NA
cdr3_nt: TGCGCCAGCAGCGAGTCTAGGACAGCAAGACAAGAGACCCAGTACTTC
cdr3_aa: CASSESRTARQETQYF

clone_size: NA
v_call: TRBV9
j_call: TRBJ1-1
d_call: NA
cdr3_nt: TGTGCCAGCAGCCCACAATCTGGGCGGGCACACATGAACACTGAAGCTTTCTTT
cdr3_aa: CASSPQSGRAHMNTEAFF

clone_size: NA
v_call: TRBV6-5
j_call: TRBJ2-7
d_call: TRBD1
cdr3_nt: TGTGCCAGCAGCAAAGGGACAGGGGGTGTGGGCGAGCAGTACTTC
cdr3_aa: CASSKGTGGVGEQYF

clone_size: NA
v_call: TRBV28
j_call: TRBJ1-2
d_call: TRBD1
cdr3_nt: TGTGCCAGCAATCTCTGGACAGGGGGCGCCTCATTCTATGGCTACACCTTC
cdr3_aa: CASNLWTGGASFYGYTF

clone_size: NA
v_call: TRBV11-3
j_call: TRBJ2-2
d_call: TRBD1
cdr3_nt: TGTGCCAGCAGTTTTAACAGGGGAGAGAACACCGGGGAGCTGTTTTTT
cdr3_aa: CASSFNRGENTGELFF

clone_size: NA
v_call: TRBV30
j_call: TRBJ2-1
d_call: TRBD2
cdr3_nt: TGTGCCTGGGGTAGCGGGAGTAACGATGAGCAGTTCTTC
cdr3_aa: CAWGSGSNDEQFF

clone_size: NA
v_call: TRBV7-8
j_call: TRBJ1-1
d_call: NA
cdr3_nt: TGTGCCAGCAGCTTAGCACAGGGATCGGTCTGGAACACTGAAGCTTTCTTT
cdr3_aa: CASSLAQGSVWNTEAFF

clone_size: NA
v_call: TRBV10-3
j_call: TRBJ2-7
d_call: NA
cdr3_nt: TGTGCCATTTCCGGGCCGAAAATCTACGAGCAGTACTTC
cdr3_aa: CAISGPKIYEQYF

clone_size: once
v_call: TRBV6-1
j_call: TRBJ1-1
d_call: NA
cdr3_nt: TGTGCCAGCAGCCTAGGGGGGGTACACACTGAAGCTTTCTTT
cdr3_aa: CASSLGGVHTEAFF

clone_size: once
v_call: TRBV5-1
j_call: TRBJ2-7
d_call: TRBD1
cdr3_nt: TGCGCCAGCAGCTTGGGGACAGGGGCGTCCTACGAGCAGTACTTC
cdr3_aa: CASSLGTGASYEQYF

clone_size: NA
v_call: TRBV10-3
j_call: TRBJ2-5
d_call: NA
cdr3_nt: TGTGCCATCAGTATCAGCAGTGAAGAGACCCAGTACTTC
cdr3_aa: CAISISSEETQYF

clone_size: NA
v_call: TRBV5-8
j_call: TRBJ1-2
d_call: NA
cdr3_nt: TGTGCCAGCAGCTTGGGCGGGCTTGGGAGCTATGGCTACACCTTC
cdr3_aa: CASSLGGLGSYGYTF

clone_size: NA
v_call: TRBV5-1
j_call: TRBJ2-5
d_call: TRBD2
cdr3_nt: TGCGCCAGCAGCATTAGCGGGGGGGAAGAGACCCAGTACTTC
cdr3_aa: CASSISGGEETQYF

clone_size: NA
v_call: TRBV28
j_call: TRBJ2-7
d_call: NA
cdr3_nt: TGTGCCAGCAGCTCCGCCCGAGCGGCAAAGACCTACGAGCAGTACTTC
cdr3_aa: CASSSARAAKTYEQYF

clone_size: NA
v_call: TRBV7-9
j_call: TRBJ1-2
d_call: TRBD1
cdr3_nt: TGTGCCAGCAGCTCTACGGGACAGGGGGCGCGAGGCTACACCTTC
cdr3_aa: CASSSTGQGARGYTF

clone_size: NA
v_call: TRBV29-1
j_call: TRBJ2-1
d_call: TRBD2
cdr3_nt: TGCAGCGCGGATAGGACTAGCGGTTACAATGAGCAGTTCTTC
cdr3_aa: CSADRTSGYNEQFF

clone_size: NA
v_call: TRBV18
j_call: TRBJ1-2
d_call: TRBD1
cdr3_nt: TGTGCCAGCTCTCCCGGACAGGGCCTATATGGCTACACCTTC
cdr3_aa: CASSPGQGLYGYTF

clone_size: NA
v_call: TRBV18
j_call: TRBJ1-2
d_call: TRBD1
cdr3_nt: TGTGCCAGCTCACCACCGGGACAGGGGGCTAGTGGCTACACCTTC
cdr3_aa: CASSPPGQGASGYTF

clone_size: NA
v_call: TRBV11-2
j_call: TRBJ2-5
d_call: TRBD2
cdr3_nt: TGTGCCAGCAGCTTAGTTTTGTCTAGCGGGATTCAAGAGACCCAGTACTTC
cdr3_aa: CASSLVLSSGIQETQYF

clone_size: NA
v_call: TRBV2
j_call: TRBJ2-5
d_call: NA
cdr3_nt: TGTGCCAGCATGGGGGGCGGGCCAAAAGAGACCCAGTACTTC
cdr3_aa: CASMGGGPKETQYF

clone_size: once
v_call: TRBV9
j_call: TRBJ2-3
d_call: TRBD2
cdr3_nt: TGTGCCAGCAGCGATAGCGGGAGGATCACGGATACGCAGTATTTT
cdr3_aa: CASSDSGRITDTQYF

clone_size: NA
v_call: TRBV6-1
j_call: TRBJ1-2
d_call: NA
cdr3_nt: TGTGCCAGCAGGGGACAACCCTATGGCTACACCTTC
cdr3_aa: CASRGQPYGYTF

clone_size: NA
v_call: TRBV19
j_call: TRBJ1-5
d_call: NA
cdr3_nt: TGTGCCAGTAGTCAAGTACATCAGCCCCAGCATTTT
cdr3_aa: CASSQVHQPQHF

clone_size: NA
v_call: TRBV14
j_call: TRBJ1-1
d_call: TRBD1
cdr3_nt: TGTGCCAGCAGCCCTGGGACAGGGTATGGGGCGAACACTGAAGCTTTCTTT
cdr3_aa: CASSPGTGYGANTEAFF

clone_size: NA
v_call: TRBV4-2
j_call: TRBJ2-1
d_call: TRBD2
cdr3_nt: TGTGCCAGCAGCCTTAGCGGGAGCGGGCTTGGTGAGCAGTTCTTC
cdr3_aa: CASSLSGSGLGEQFF

clone_size: NA
v_call: TRBV9
j_call: TRBJ2-3
d_call: NA
cdr3_nt: TGTGCCAGCACTTATTCCGGGGGTGGCACAGATACGCAGTATTTT
cdr3_aa: CASTYSGGGTDTQYF